The clone carrying this T cell receptor beta chain came up a few times. The data were obtained in a study of T cells after yellow fever vaccination. As TCR cDNA was made by 5'RACE template switching, a universal primer site and UMIs were added. Each CDR3 protein is one row after TCRdb ran MiXCR on the 5' RACE reads. The sample has hundreds of thousands of distinct CDR3 sequences; under 20% are singletons. Here the sequenced sample was PBMCs, taken before the yellow fever booster vaccination. The receptor was isolated from a man aged 18 to 29 who received the YFV17D yellow fever vaccine.

CDR3 bases: TGCGCCAGCAGCTTGGACCAGGAGGGTGAGCAGTTCTTC. Translated: CASSLDQEGEQFF. The rearrangement uses TRBV5-1 and TRBJ2-1, with D possibly TRBD2 on 6 matching bases. There are 13 residues in the CDR3. The V end was cut by 0 bases, the J end by 9 bases, with 10 bases between. Germline V lookup: CDR1 SGHRS, CDR2 YFSETQ.